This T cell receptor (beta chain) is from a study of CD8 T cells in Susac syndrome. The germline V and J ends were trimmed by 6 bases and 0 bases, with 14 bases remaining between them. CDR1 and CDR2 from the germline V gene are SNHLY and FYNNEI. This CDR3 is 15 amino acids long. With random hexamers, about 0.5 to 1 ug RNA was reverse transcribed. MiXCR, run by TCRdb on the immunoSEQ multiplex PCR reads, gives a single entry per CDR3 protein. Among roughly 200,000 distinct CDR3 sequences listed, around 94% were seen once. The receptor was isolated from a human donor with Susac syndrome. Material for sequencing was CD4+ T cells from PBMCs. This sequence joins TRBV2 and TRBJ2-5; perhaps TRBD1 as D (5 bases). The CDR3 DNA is TGTGCCAGCAGGAAACAGACAGATTACCAAGAGACCCAGTACTTC. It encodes CASRKQTDYQETQYF.